The 14 T cell receptor beta chains below come from one sample, sequenced in a study of blood T cell repertoires in COVID-19. Here immunoSEQ multiplex PCR was the method, and the copy in TCRdb shows in-frame clones only, minus some. This repertoire shows some 190,000 clones, around 84% found once; its top ten account for roughly 3.2%. Sequenced material: PBMCs or T cells enriched from blood (not recorded which). These receptors all stem from a woman aged 25 to 39 who had recovered from COVID-19.

The V gene is TRBV7-2, the J gene TRBJ2-4, with D possibly being TRBD2 (6 bases). V was clipped by 5 bases and J by 0 bases, with 17 bases between them. The CDR3 loop spans 17 amino acids. Germline V gene sequence: CDR1 SGHTA, CDR2 FQGNSA. The CDR3 loop is CASSPHGGGVAKNIQYF. The CDR3 DNA reads as TGTGCCAGCAGCCCACACGGTGGCGGGGTAGCCAAAAACATTCAGTACTTC.

This sequence joins TRBV21-1 and TRBJ2-7; the table names TRBD2, a call not compared with the DNA. TRBV21-1 is recorded as a pseudogene. The CDR3 has 18 amino acids. CDR3: CASLGLAGPEGVKYEQYF. Written as DNA, the CDR3 is TGTGCCAGCTTGGGACTAGCGGGACCTGAGGGGGTAAAGTACGAGCAGTACTTC.

The V gene is TRBV9, the J gene TRBJ1-1; D is uncertain. Trimming cost V 7 bases and J 5 bases, with 12 bases left between them. This CDR3 region has 12 residues. Germline V gene data show CDR1 as SGDLS and CDR2 as YYNGEE. The CDR3, as DNA: TGTGCCAGCGGCATTTCGGGGACTGAAGCTTTCTTT. Its translation is CASGISGTEAFF.

J is TRBJ2-1 and V is TRBV7-3; 7 nucleotides match TRBD2. Germline V CDR1 and CDR2: SGHTA, FQGTGA. The CDR3 is made up of 18 amino acids. Trimming at V came to 5 bases and at J to 1 base, leaving 14 bases not matched to a gene. CDR3 in DNA: TGTGCCAGCAGCCAAAGGGGCAAAACTAGCGAATCCTACAATGAGCAGTTCTTC. It specifies CASSQRGKTSESYNEQFF.

V usage is TRBV5-4 and J usage is TRBJ2-5, with a weak D call TRBD2 (7 bases). Trimming stripped 2 bases from V and 1 base from J, with 9 bases between. This CDR3 is built from 14 residues. CDR1 is SGHNT and CDR2 is YYREEE in the germline V gene (reference sequence). This CDR3 is CASSLGGAQETQYF. In DNA form, the CDR3 reads TGTGCCAGCAGCTTAGGGGGGGCCCAAGAGACCCAGTACTTC.

The J gene is TRBJ2-3, the V gene TRBV6-6; 10 bases match TRBD1. The ends lost 5 bases at V and 2 bases at J; junction bases unmatched: 13. CDR1 and CDR2 (germline): MNHNY, SVGAGI (reference sequence). This CDR3 has 18 residues. The CDR3, as DNA: TGTGCCAGCAGTCGAATCCGACAGGGGGCGATCCCCACAGATACGCAGTATTTT. It yields the protein CASSRIRQGAIPTDTQYF.

The chain recombines TRBV4-2 with TRBJ1-1, with 9 bases matching TRBD1. Germline loops: CDR1 LGHNA, CDR2 YNFKEQ. V was clipped by 2 bases and J by 2 bases; unmatched bases: 9. The CDR3 runs 17 residues. The DNA for the CDR3 is TGTGCCAGCAGCCAACCTACAGGGGGCGGGGTAAACACTGAAGCTTTCTTT. Protein sequence: CASSQPTGGGVNTEAFF.

This CDR3 is CASSLLRGYQETQYF. The CDR3 coding sequence is TGTGCCAGCAGCTTATTGCGGGGATACCAAGAGACCCAGTACTTC. The J gene is TRBJ2-5, the V gene TRBV7-6; D might be TRBD2 (6 bases). Germline V CDR1 and CDR2: SGHVS, FNYEAQ. Between the trimmed V and J ends, which lost 2 bases and 0 bases, there was a span of 10 bases. This CDR3 has 15 amino acids.

As concerns this clone: The same CDR3 arises from other DNA sequences in this sample as well. The V and J genes are TRBV27 and TRBJ1-2; 10 bases agree with TRBD1. Losses at the gene ends were 2 bases for V and 2 bases for J; bases not matched to a gene: 2. Looked up from germline, CDR1 is MNHEY and CDR2 is SMNVEV (reference sequence). This CDR3 has 15 amino acids. Written as DNA, the CDR3 is TGTGCCAGCAGTTTAACGGGACAGGGGAACTATGGCTACACCTTC. Translating gives CASSLTGQGNYGYTF.

Here the CDR3 reads CASSERGGVSNQPQHF. The CDR3, as DNA: TGTGCCAGCAGTGAACGAGGAGGGGTTAGCAATCAGCCCCAGCATTTT. The chain joins TRBV6-1 to TRBJ1-5; a weak D match, TRBD1 (5 bases). From germline, CDR1 is MNHNS and CDR2 SASEGT. The CDR3 runs to 16 residues. The V gene lost 2 bases and the J gene lost 0 bases, with 11 bases spanning the gap.

The chain links TRBV30 to TRBJ1-2, with D unresolved. In germline, CDR1 is GTSNPN, CDR2 SVGIG (reference sequence). There are 13 residues in the CDR3. The V end was cut by 3 bases, the J end by 4 bases, with 12 bases between. The CDR3 loop reads CAWSPAQLYGYTF. The CDR3 coding sequence is TGTGCCTGGAGCCCGGCACAGCTCTATGGCTACACCTTC. Full variable domain (missing parts from reference TRBV30 and TRBJ1-2): SQTIHQWPATLVQPVGSPLSLECTVEGTSNPNLYWYRQAAGRGLQLLFYSVGIGQISSEVPQNLSASRPQDRQFILSSKKLLLSDSGFYLCAWSPAQLYGYTFGSGTRLTVV.

This chain connects TRBV24-1 to TRBJ2-1; 8 positions match TRBD2. The V and J ends lost 3 bases and 0 bases, in that order; junction bases with no gene match: 3. CDR3 length equals 16 residues. CDR1 and CDR2 (germline): KGHDR, SFDVKD. DNA for the CDR3: TGTGCCACCAGTGATCGAAGCGGGAGCTCCTACAATGAGCAGTTCTTC. It codes for CATSDRSGSSYNEQFF.

This sequence joins TRBV28 and TRBJ1-2; D may be TRBD1 (5 bases). This CDR3 comprises 15 residues. CDR1 is MDHEN, CDR2 SYDVKM, per germline. The germline V and J ends were trimmed by 5 bases and 2 bases, with 15 bases remaining between them. CDR3 sequence reads: CASSPVGGQNYGYTF. CDR3 DNA sequence: TGTGCCAGCAGTCCCGTGGGGGGTCAAAACTATGGCTACACCTTC.

The genes are TRBV30 and TRBJ2-7; 8 bases align to TRBD2. Germline V gives CDR1 GTSNPN, CDR2 SVGIG (reference sequence). Trimming removed 3 bases from V and 7 bases from J; junction bases left unmatched: 11. This CDR3 has 14 amino acids. CDR3 in DNA: TGTGCCTGGAGCCTGACAGCGGGAGTGCGGGAGCAGTACTTC. Translation: CAWSLTAGVREQYF.